The clone carrying this T cell receptor (beta chain) was observed many times. Its antigen is as yet unknown. Sample time point: newly diagnosed GD, antithyroid drugs for less than 3 months. Scientists built the TCR library using RNA that was extracted from PBMCs. Trimming left V 5 bases short and J 0 bases short, with 11 bases between. The CDR3 loop spans 15 amino acids. Looked up from germline, CDR1 is SNHLY and CDR2 is FYNNEI. The sample is drawn from a study of regulatory T cells in long-lasting Graves disease. Arm-PCR of CDR3 regions and iRepertoire HTBI primers were used to build TCR beta libraries. TCRdb re-called the multiplex PCR reads through MiXCR, storing one row per CDR3 protein. The sample contains 350,000 to 450,000 distinct CDR3 sequences, over 14% of which appear only once. General study findings and limits: More public clonotypes were shared by persistent patients (about 3,000) than by new patients (about 1,000). Those with persistent Graves' had less TCR diversity than newly diagnosed patients.

The same data also contributed to another study, on T cells in Graves' hyperthyroidism and ophthalmopathy. That source notes: TCR CDR3 underwent first-round RT-PCR with the HTBI primer set.

The sequencing here drew on peripheral blood mononuclear cells (PBMCs), taken at new diagnosis, from a patient treated with antithyroid drugs. This chain joins TRBV2 and TRBJ2-4; D not certain. This TCR was sampled from a woman aged 40 to 50 with Graves disease. In DNA, the CDR3 is TGTGCCAGCAGTCAAATCGACTCAGCCAAAAACATTCAGTACTTC. This codes for CASSQIDSAKNIQYF.